A single sample is the source of the 30 T cell receptor beta chains below, sequenced in a study of Graves' ophthalmopathy and Graves' hyperthyroidism. Amplified TCR beta CDR3 regions were obtained using RNA transcripts as template. The library came from an HTBI-primed first-round RT-PCR and a second-round multiplex PCR. TCRdb re-derived calls from the multiplex PCR reads in MiXCR, one entry per CDR3 protein. The table records about 210,000 distinct CDR3 sequences, 25% to 30% of them present only once. Sequenced sample: peripheral blood. These TCRs come from a man aged 50-59 years with Graves' ophthalmopathy.

This clonotype was observed at least ten times. The V call is TRBV9, the J call TRBJ1-2; 9 bases are shared with TRBD1. The V gene end was trimmed by 1 base and the J gene end by 5 bases; junction bases not matched to a gene: 3. This CDR3 has 14 residues. CDR1 is SGDLS and CDR2 is YYNGEE in the germline V gene. The CDR3 bases are TGTGCCAGCAGCGTAACAGGGGGCCGGTATGGCTACACCTTC. Translated, it gives CASSVTGGRYGYTF.

This clonotype has only one observation. The chain recombines TRBV12-3 or TRBV12-4 with TRBJ1-2; D uncertain. This CDR3 comprises 14 residues. V was trimmed by 2 bases and J by 7 bases, leaving 14 bases between them. In nucleotides, the CDR3 is TGTGCCAGCAGTTTAAGTGGTGTTTTCCTTGGCTACACCTTC. Translating gives CASSLSGVFLGYTF.

This clonotype was counted many times. The chain employs TRBV19 and TRBJ1-3, with unresolved D. Between the trimmed V and J ends, which lost 5 bases and 0 bases, there was a span of 14 bases. The germline gives CDR1 LNHDA, CDR2 SQIVND (reference sequence). CDR3 length: 16 amino acids. The CDR3 DNA follows: TGTGCCAGTAGTCGGGCCCCGGGCTCCTCTGGAAACACCATATATTTT. It yields the protein CASSRAPGSSGNTIYF.

V gene TRBV27 combines with J gene TRBJ2-7, with TRBD1 as a possible D gene (6 bases). V lost 3 bases, J lost 3 bases, and 12 bases lay in between. This CDR3 has 14 amino acids. Looked up from germline, CDR1 is MNHEY and CDR2 is SMNVEV (reference sequence). CDR3 in DNA: TGTGCCAGCAGTTTCGGTTTAGGGGGCTACGAGCAGTACTTC. The encoded protein is CASSFGLGGYEQYF.

This clonotype was seen many times. The rearrangement links TRBV20-1 to TRBJ2-4; D is unresolved. The CDR3 contains 14 residues. V gave up 0 bases and J gave up 7 bases, with 13 bases separating them. Germline V gives CDR1 DFQATT, CDR2 SNEGSKA (reference sequence). CDR3 bases: TGCAGTGCTAGAGATCAGAGCAGGTGGAACATTCAGTACTTC. Translating it yields CSARDQSRWNIQYF.

This clonotype was detected ten times or more. The chain employs TRBV27 and TRBJ2-7; TRBD1 agrees at 8 bases. V shed 2 bases and J 7 bases; nucleotides not matched to a gene: 13. The CDR3 sequence is 16 residues long. Germline V lookup: CDR1 MNHEY, CDR2 SMNVEV (reference sequence). CDR3 loop: CASSLSPGQGSREQYF. In DNA form, the CDR3 reads TGTGCCAGCAGTTTAAGTCCAGGACAGGGTTCGCGTGAGCAGTACTTC.

The chain combines TRBV6-1 with TRBJ1-2; D unclear. In germline, CDR1 is MNHNS, CDR2 SASEGT. The CDR3 totals 12 residues. The ends were cut back, 7 bases at V and 4 bases at J, with 10 bases in the middle. The CDR3 DNA is TGTGCCAGCACCGCCGGGAGCTATGGCTACACCTTC. Translating it yields CASTAGSYGYTF.

This clonotype was seen at least ten times. The gene calls are TRBV19 and TRBJ1-5, with D unclear. The CDR3 has 15 residues. Germline CDR1 LNHDA, CDR2 SQIVND (reference sequence). V was clipped by 3 bases and J by 0 bases, with 9 bases between them. CDR3 nucleotides: TGTGCCAGTAGTATCGGCTTTTATAGCAATCAGCCCCAGCATTTT. Protein: CASSIGFYSNQPQHF.

This clonotype came up many times. This sequence joins TRBV12-3 or TRBV12-4 and TRBJ1-5; TRBD1 is a possible D gene (6 bases). The length of the CDR3 is 15 residues. V lost 4 bases to trimming and J lost 2 bases, with 12 bases between them. CDR3 DNA: TGTGCCAGCAGTTCCAATAACAGGGGCAATCAGCCCCAGCATTTT. It translates to CASSSNNRGNQPQHF.

The table lists this clonotype with many counts. This chain links TRBV19 with TRBJ1-1; 7 nucleotides line up with TRBD1. The CDR3 is 16 amino acids. With 1 base clipped from V and 2 bases from J, the junction kept 7 bases outside the gene matches. CDR1 and CDR2 from the germline V gene are LNHDA and SQIVND (reference sequence). In DNA form, the CDR3 reads TGTGCCAGTAGTATAGGGCCGGGACAGCGTAACACTGAAGCTTTCTTT. It codes for CASSIGPGQRNTEAFF.

This sequence joins TRBV12-3 or TRBV12-4 and TRBJ1-5; weak D call: TRBD1 (5 bases). The CDR3 runs to 15 residues. V was clipped by 4 bases and J by 2 bases, with 12 bases between them. The CDR3 region is CASSSLGAGNQPQHF. The DNA for the CDR3 is TGTGCCAGCAGTTCCCTAGGGGCAGGCAATCAGCCCCAGCATTTT.

The genes are TRBV6-2 or TRBV6-3 and TRBJ2-1; 8 nucleotides match TRBD2. The CDR3 contains 17 residues. The V gene end was trimmed by 2 bases and the J gene end by 1 base; junction bases not matched to a gene: 7. Germline lookup yields CDR1 MNHEY and CDR2 SVGEGT. The CDR3 here is CASSYRGGTGSYNEQFF. The DNA for the CDR3 is TGTGCCAGCAGTTACCGGGGGGGGACCGGGTCCTACAATGAGCAGTTCTTC.

CDR3 region: CASSNWEVSQASPLHF. The CDR3 DNA follows: TGTGCCAGCAGTAACTGGGAGGTCAGTCAAGCTTCACCCCTCCACTTT. This chain connects TRBV6-2 or TRBV6-3 to TRBJ1-6; D is uncertain. This CDR3 comprises 16 residues. The V gene lost 5 bases and the J gene lost 9 bases, with 20 bases spanning the gap. The germline V gene has CDR1 MNHEY and CDR2 SVGEGT.

This chain uses TRBV6-5 with TRBJ2-7, with a weak D call TRBD2 (6 bases). CDR1 is MNHEY, CDR2 SVGAGI, per germline. Trimming took off 1 base at V and 6 bases at J, with 10 bases between the two ends. The CDR3 is 13 residues long. The CDR3 coding sequence is TGTGCCAGCAGTTACTTGGGACTTAGCGAGCAGTACTTC. Amino acids: CASSYLGLSEQYF.

This clonotype was seen many times. The genes are TRBV7-9 and TRBJ2-7; no reliable D call. The ends were cut back, 4 bases at V and 3 bases at J, with 7 bases in the middle. This CDR3 has 12 amino acids. The germline V gene has CDR1 SEHNR and CDR2 FQNEAQ (reference sequence). CDR3: CASSSDFYEQYF. CDR3 nucleotides: TGTGCCAGCAGCTCCGACTTCTACGAGCAGTACTTC.

Ten or more counts support this clonotype. The V gene is TRBV20-1, the J gene TRBJ2-7; the D gene is possibly TRBD2 (6 bases). Germline CDR1 and CDR2: DFQATT and SNEGSKA (reference sequence). The germline V and J ends were trimmed by 0 bases and 2 bases, with 17 bases remaining between them. This CDR3 is built from 16 residues. CDR3 sequence reads: CSARDVAGPRPYEQYF. The DNA for the CDR3 is TGCAGTGCTAGAGATGTTGCGGGACCCCGACCCTACGAGCAGTACTTC.

This clonotype was detected many times. This chain uses TRBV6-5 with TRBJ2-2; D is ambiguous. Per germline, CDR1 MNHEY and CDR2 SVGAGI. The ends were cut back, 7 bases at V and 0 bases at J, with 15 bases in the middle. This CDR3 has 16 residues. The CDR3: CASTTLDRTNTGELFF. The CDR3 region has the DNA TGTGCCAGCACCACACTGGATCGAACGAACACCGGGGAGCTGTTTTTT.

The chain couples TRBV2 to TRBJ1-1; no definite D call. This CDR3 has 14 residues. Germline CDR1 reads SNHLY; CDR2 reads FYNNEI. V gave up 7 bases and J gave up 3 bases, with 15 bases separating them. The CDR3 region has the DNA TGTGCCAGCAACGATCGGGGTATATACACTGAAGCTTTCTTT. This codes for CASNDRGIYTEAFF.

This clonotype occurred many times. This sequence joins TRBV4-1 and TRBJ2-5, with D perhaps assigned TRBD1 or TRBD2 (5 bases each). The CDR3 has 17 amino acids. Germline V gene data show CDR1 as MGHRA and CDR2 as YSYEKL. Trimming removed 4 bases from V and 1 base from J, with 19 bases in between. This CDR3 is CASSRTGAALLQETQYF. DNA of the CDR3: TGCGCCAGCAGCCGGACCGGGGCAGCCCTGCTCCAAGAGACCCAGTACTTC.

The chain combines TRBV6-5 with TRBJ1-6; no clear D gene. From germline, CDR1 is MNHEY and CDR2 SVGAGI. This CDR3 is 13 amino acids long. V shed 0 bases and J shed 8 bases, with 5 bases lying between them. CDR3 residues: CASSYSWHSPLHF. The CDR3 nucleotides read TGTGCCAGCAGTTACTCCTGGCATTCACCCCTCCACTTT.

This clonotype was counted ten times or more. V and J are TRBV6-2 or TRBV6-3 and TRBJ2-7; D gene ambiguous. Germline CDR1 and CDR2: MNHEY and SVGEGT. The V gene lost 5 bases and the J gene lost 0 bases, with 8 bases spanning the gap. The CDR3 has 13 residues. The CDR3 sequence is CASSDPPSYEQYF. The CDR3 coding sequence is TGTGCCAGCAGTGATCCACCCTCCTACGAGCAGTACTTC.

The rearrangement uses TRBV28 and TRBJ1-6, with 7 positions matching TRBD1. Germline CDR1 MDHEN, CDR2 SYDVKM. J gave up 8 bases and V 8 bases, and 6 bases lay outside the gene matches. The CDR3 has 13 residues. DNA for the CDR3: TGTGCCAGCGGGACAGAAAACTATTCACCCCTCCACTTT. Its protein is CASGTENYSPLHF.

This clonotype showed up many times. The V and J genes are TRBV7-2 and TRBJ2-6; D remains ambiguous. This CDR3 contains 14 residues. CDR1 SGHTA and CDR2 FQGNSA come from the germline V gene. V lost 3 bases to trimming and J lost 0 bases, with 3 bases between them. CDR3 sequence (DNA): TGTGCCAGCAGCTTTACCTCTGGGGCCAACGTCCTGACTTTC. This codes for CASSFTSGANVLTF.

This clonotype was found many times. V gene TRBV6-5 combines with J gene TRBJ1-5; 7 nucleotides line up with TRBD1. V was clipped by 7 bases and J by 2 bases; unmatched bases: 8. The CDR3 runs 15 residues. From germline, CDR1 is MNHEY and CDR2 SVGAGI. The CDR3 loop reads CASTRDSGGNQPQHF. Written as DNA, the CDR3 is TGTGCCAGCACCAGGGACAGTGGGGGCAATCAGCCCCAGCATTTT.

This clonotype was detected once. The rearrangement links TRBV2 to TRBJ2-7, with D tentatively TRBD1 (7 bases). V lost 4 bases to trimming and J lost 5 bases, with 18 bases between them. Germline values: CDR1 SNHLY, CDR2 FYNNEI. This CDR3 is built from 15 residues. CDR3 DNA sequence: TGTGCCAGCAGTGTGTCAGGGGGGCCAGAAGACGAGCAGTACTTC. Protein sequence: CASSVSGGPEDEQYF. Supplemented by reference TRBV2 and TRBJ2-7, the full variable domain reads EPEVTQTPSHQVTQMGQEVILRCVPISNHLYFYWYRQILGQKVEFLVSFYNNEISEKSEIFDDQFSVERPDGSNFTLKIRSTKLEDSAMYFCASSVSGGPEDEQYFGPGTRLTVT.

This clonotype has a count of ten or more. The chain carries TRBV4-2 and TRBJ2-5, with D uncertain. CDR1 is LGHNA and CDR2 is YNFKEQ in the germline V gene. The V end lost 5 bases, the J end lost 2 bases, and 9 bases lay between the germline ends. This CDR3 comprises 13 residues. CDR3 sequence: CASSTHSQETQYF. The CDR3 nucleotides are TGTGCCAGCAGCACTCACTCACAAGAGACCCAGTACTTC.

This clonotype was counted ten times or more. V usage is TRBV19 and J usage is TRBJ1-2; D is unresolved. The CDR3 has 15 amino acids. Trimming left V 5 bases short and J 6 bases short, with 19 bases between. Germline CDR1 reads LNHDA; CDR2 reads SQIVND (reference sequence). The CDR3 bases are TGTGCCAGTAGTCTCCTCTTATTAGGAGGTAATGGCTACACCTTC. This translates into CASSLLLLGGNGYTF.

V and J are TRBV6-5 and TRBJ2-7; no clear D. CDR3 length: 15 amino acids. Germline V CDR1 and CDR2: MNHEY, SVGAGI. V was shortened by 0 bases and J by 1 base, with 10 bases between the two germline ends. CDR3 residues: CASSYSYPDSYEQYF. The CDR3 DNA sequence: TGTGCCAGCAGTTACTCGTACCCTGATTCCTACGAGCAGTACTTC.

This clonotype was picked up one time. The rearrangement joins TRBV12-3 or TRBV12-4 to TRBJ1-5, with 8 bases matching TRBD1. The ends lost 6 bases at V and 2 bases at J; junction bases unmatched: 6. The CDR3 extends over 15 amino acids. Written as DNA, the CDR3 is TGTGCCAGCAGCGACGACAGGGGAGGCAATCAGCCCCAGCATTTT. Translation: CASSDDRGGNQPQHF.

This clonotype was detected many times. The V and J genes are TRBV6-2 or TRBV6-3 and TRBJ2-7; 8 bases are a match to TRBD2. J was trimmed by 0 bases and V by 6 bases; bases with no gene match: 7. The germline V gene has CDR1 MNHEY and CDR2 SVGEGT. The length of the CDR3 is 15 residues. In DNA form, the CDR3 reads TGTGCCAGCAGAACGGGAGGGGGTCTCTCCTACGAGCAGTACTTC. Its translation: CASRTGGGLSYEQYF.